This T cell receptor (beta chain) was observed in a study of spatial heterogeneity in lung cancer. Time point indicated: sample taken at primary tumor resection. From tumor, nontumor lung or frozen PBMC, whole RNA was taken unsorted for sequencing. This clonotype was recorded at least ten times. Since it is a stray read in a library aimed at alpha chains, this beta chain has a size that is not meaningful. Each CDR3 protein gets one entry after TCRdb re-called the 5' RACE reads with MiXCR. The table lists roughly 8,000 distinct CDR3 sequences, roughly 8.6% of them singletons. V lost 3 bases to trimming and J lost 4 bases; unmatched junction nucleotides: 6. The CDR3 sequence is 15 residues long.

The chain carries TRBV12-3 or TRBV12-4 and TRBJ2-1; 7 bases line up with TRBD2. This receptor was identified in a male donor with early-stage non-small cell lung cancer. Source: PBMCs, taken at surgery. CDR3 in DNA: TGTGCCAGCAGTTTGGGCGGGAGTAAGTACAATGAGCAGTTCTTC. Translating it yields CASSLGGSKYNEQFF.